The entry below describes one T cell receptor beta chain. Measured with immunoSEQ multiplex PCR; TCRdb has only the in-frame clones, and not every one. The sample holds approximately 200,000 clones; around 85% are singletons and the top ten take 2.5% to 3.5%. This entry comes from a study of blood T cell repertoires in COVID-19. The age range of participants was about 18 to 95 years, with residence in roughly 25 US areas. Symptom resolution, clearance, or two negative PCRs marked the recovered donors of Cohort 3. This CDR3 spans 13 amino acids. Trimming stripped 5 bases from V and 6 bases from J, with 13 bases between. CDR1 is SNHLY and CDR2 is FYNNEI in the germline V gene.

The specimen sequenced was PBMCs or T cells enriched from blood (not recorded which). This rearrangement joins TRBV2 to TRBJ1-2; D is ambiguous. The sequence was obtained from a woman in her 30s who had recovered from COVID-19. The DNA of the CDR3 is TGTGCCAGCAGTTGGAGGACTGCGGATGGCTACACCTTC. This gives the protein CASSWRTADGYTF.